Sequencing of this T cell receptor beta chain was carried out in a study of post-analysis software for immune sequencing data. For the study at large: Recorded subtypes: relapsing-remitting, secondary progressive, progressive-relapsing; some patients unannotated.

Included in the TCR beta cDNA libraries were unique molecular identifiers. TCRdb itself ran the PCR reads through MiXCR, one entry per CDR3 protein. This sample yields about 500,000 distinct CDR3 sequences, of which around 40% are seen a single time; 9% to 14% belongs to the top ten. Study-level points and caveats: Batch-mates among the samples co-clustered strongly by F measure. Significantly lower normalized Chao1 diversity was found in patients with multiple sclerosis relative to controls.

The table lists this clonotype with a few counts. The antigen is not known. Input material: blood. This TCR came from a girl aged 5-17 years with multiple sclerosis.

The CDR3 coding sequence is TGTGCCAGCAGCCCCGTCCTGGGGAGAAACCAAGAGACCCAGTACTTC. This encodes CASSPVLGRNQETQYF. V is TRBV7-9 and J is TRBJ2-5, with D tentatively TRBD2 (5 bases). Germline CDR1 reads SEHNR; CDR2 reads FQNEAQ (reference sequence). V lost 5 bases to trimming and J lost 0 bases, with 16 bases between them. This CDR3 is 16 amino acids long. The full variable domain, with the rest looked up from reference TRBV7-9 and TRBJ2-5, is DTGVSQNPRHKITKRGQNVTFRCDPISEHNRLYWYRQTLGQGPEFLTYFQNEAQLEKSRLLSDRFSAERPKGSFSTLEIQRTEQGDSAMYLCASSPVLGRNQETQYFGPGTRLLVL.